These 16 T cell receptor beta chains share one sample of origin, sequenced in a study of T cell responses to AZD1222 COVID-19 vaccine (dated by TCRdb to the early 2020s). Library method: the immunoSEQ multiplex PCR assay. TCRdb took over this immuneACCESS table, retaining in-frame rearrangements with V and J assigned. Such tables are incomplete; in checked studies, under half of the missing clones stem from an unresolved V gene, and the remainder is unexplained. The sample table records over 100,000 clones; around 90% of these occur just once. The top ten hold around 2.5% of the sample. The label giving this sample's time point can be read as: about 28 days (+/-7) after the second vaccine dose. This specimen consisted of peripheral blood, obtained 28 days after the second AZD1222 dose. The source of these receptors is an adult who received the AZD1222 COVID-19 vaccine.

The table lists this clone with a count of one. The chain uses TRBV3-1 (or the pseudogene TRBV3-2) and TRBJ2-3, with D uncertain. Trimming pared 5 bases from V and 3 bases from J, leaving 15 bases between. Germline assignment: CDR1 LGHDT and CDR2 YNNKEL (reference sequence). The CDR3 is made up of 15 amino acids. CDR3 nucleotide sequence: TGTGCCAGCAGCGAATTACACCTAGGGACAGATACGCAGTATTTT. Translated: CASSELHLGTDTQYF.

The chain employs TRBV4-2 and TRBJ2-3, with no clear D. V lost 1 base to trimming and J lost 0 bases, with 11 bases between them. Per the germline V gene, CDR1 is LGHNA and CDR2 is YNFKEQ. This CDR3 spans 16 amino acids. CDR3 protein: CASSQGPGPSTDTQYF. The CDR3 bases are TGTGCCAGCAGCCAAGGCCCCGGGCCCAGCACAGATACGCAGTATTTT.

The chain employs TRBV7-9 and TRBJ1-3; D is perhaps TRBD1 (6 bases). V was trimmed by 0 bases and J by 4 bases, leaving 22 bases between them. This CDR3 comprises 19 residues. The germline V gene encodes CDR1 SEHNR and CDR2 FQNEAQ (reference sequence). CDR3 sequence (DNA): TGTGCCAGCAGCTTAGCACAGGGCGGCCTTTCATCTAGAGGAAACACCATATATTTT. Amino acids: CASSLAQGGLSSRGNTIYF.

This clone was seen just once. The chain recombines TRBV29-1 with TRBJ1-2, with D unclear. The germline V gene encodes CDR1 SQVTM and CDR2 ANQGSEA. V dropped 0 bases and J dropped 3 bases, with 5 bases sitting between them. The CDR3 totals 12 residues. The CDR3 region is CSVEDGHYGYTF. The CDR3, as DNA: TGCAGCGTTGAAGACGGACACTATGGCTACACCTTC.

The gene calls are TRBV7-9 and TRBJ1-2; weak D call: TRBD1 (5 bases). V lost 3 bases to trimming and J lost 6 bases, with 17 bases between them. The CDR3 totals 15 residues. Per the germline V gene, CDR1 is SEHNR and CDR2 is FQNEAQ (reference sequence). CDR3 bases: TGTGCCAGCAGCTTCTCGACAGAGGATGGTAATGGCTACACCTTC. It is translated as CASSFSTEDGNGYTF.

J is TRBJ1-1 and V is TRBV7-2, with a tentative D call TRBD1 (5 bases). The V gene lost 1 base and the J gene lost 4 bases, with 16 bases spanning the gap. Germline V gene data show CDR1 as SGHTA and CDR2 as FQGNSA. The CDR3 length is 16 residues. This chain's CDR3 is CASSLGGNRAGTEAFF. For the CDR3, the DNA is TGTGCCAGCAGCTTAGGGGGGAACAGAGCTGGCACTGAAGCTTTCTTT.

This clone was counted a few times. The rearrangement links TRBV30 to TRBJ1-6, with D possibly being TRBD1 (5 bases). V lost 2 bases to trimming and J lost 8 bases, with 16 bases between them. The CDR3 sequence is 15 residues long. Germline-derived CDR1 and CDR2 are GTSNPN and SVGIG (reference sequence). The DNA for the CDR3 is TGTGCCTGGAGTACAACCACAACGGGGGATTCACCCCTCCACTTT. This gives the protein CAWSTTTTGDSPLHF.

CDR3 protein: CAWAPGVVGYGYTF. The CDR3, as DNA: TGTGCCTGGGCGCCAGGGGTAGTTGGATATGGCTACACCTTC. The chain joins TRBV30 to TRBJ1-2, with a possible D match to TRBD1 (6 bases). The V gene lost 5 bases and the J gene lost 5 bases, with 18 bases spanning the gap. The CDR3 extends over 14 amino acids. Germline V gene lookup returns CDR1 GTSNPN and CDR2 SVGIG (reference sequence).

The V and J genes are TRBV3-1 (or the pseudogene TRBV3-2) and TRBJ2-7; 10 positions agree with TRBD1. Trimming removed 4 bases from V and 1 base from J; junction bases left unmatched: 7. There are 16 residues in the CDR3. Germline V gene lookup returns CDR1 LGHDT and CDR2 YNNKEL (reference sequence). The CDR3 reads CASSPVVGQGSYEQYF. The DNA for the CDR3 is TGTGCCAGCAGCCCTGTGGTGGGACAGGGGTCCTACGAGCAGTACTTC.

This rearrangement joins TRBV2 to TRBJ2-1, with 7 nucleotides matching TRBD1. V lost 4 bases and J lost 7; bases outside the gene matches: 4. Looked up from germline, CDR1 is SNHLY and CDR2 is FYNNEI. The CDR3 totals 13 residues. The CDR3 DNA reads as TGTGCCAGCAGTGGTTTCAGGGGGAATGAGCAGTTCTTC. This translates into CASSGFRGNEQFF. Based on the CDR3 plus reference TRBV2 and TRBJ2-1, the full variable domain is EPEVTQTPSHQVTQMGQEVILRCVPISNHLYFYWYRQILGQKVEFLVSFYNNEISEKSEIFDDQFSVERPDGSNFTLKIRSTKLEDSAMYFCASSGFRGNEQFFGPGTRLTVL.

This chain's CDR3 is CSVEFEGAGYGYTF. The CDR3 nucleotides read TGCAGCGTTGAATTTGAGGGGGCAGGCTATGGCTACACCTTC. The V gene is TRBV29-1, the J gene TRBJ1-2, with TRBD1 identical over 7 bases. CDR3 length: 14 residues. Germline V lookup: CDR1 SQVTM, CDR2 ANQGSEA. V shed 2 bases and J 4 bases; nucleotides not matched to a gene: 7.

The chain joins TRBV28 to TRBJ1-5; 10 nucleotides agree with TRBD1. V lost 2 bases, J lost 6 bases, and 7 bases stayed unmatched. The CDR3 totals 16 residues. Germline V gives CDR1 MDHEN, CDR2 SYDVKM. CDR3 in DNA: TGTGCCAGCAGTTTAGCACAGACAGGGGGCTTTCAGCCCCAGCATTTT. This encodes CASSLAQTGGFQPQHF.

The chain uses TRBV18 and TRBJ1-6; D not certain. In germline, CDR1 is KGHSH, CDR2 LQKENI. The CDR3 is made up of 15 amino acids. V lost 5 bases, J lost 6 bases, and 14 bases lay in between. The CDR3 loop is CASSASPGPNSPLHF. DNA for the CDR3: TGTGCCAGCTCAGCCTCTCCGGGTCCTAATTCACCCCTCCACTTT. The full variable domain, its missing parts supplied by reference TRBV18 and TRBJ1-6, is NAGVMQNPRHLVRRRGQEARLRCSPMKGHSHVYWYRQLPEEGLKFMVYLQKENIIDESGMPKERFSAEFPKEGPSILRIQQVVRGDSAAYFCASSASPGPNSPLHFGNGTRLTVT.

This clone occurred a few times. The CDR3 nucleotides are TGTGCCAGCAGCCCTACCGCCTCGGTGGTGTCCATATATTTT. Amino acid sequence: CASSPTASVVSIYF. The V call is TRBV3-1 (or the pseudogene TRBV3-2), the J call TRBJ1-3; D is unresolved. Germline V gene lookup returns CDR1 LGHDT and CDR2 YNNKEL (reference sequence). The V gene lost 4 bases and the J gene lost 11 bases, with 18 bases spanning the gap. This CDR3 has 14 amino acids.

The rearrangement joins TRBV19 to TRBJ1-5; no clear D gene. The ends were cut back, 6 bases at V and 7 bases at J, with 16 bases in the middle. This CDR3 spans 14 amino acids. CDR1 LNHDA and CDR2 SQIVND come from the germline V gene (reference sequence). DNA of the CDR3: TGTGCCAGTAGAGACCCGGACCGTAGCCAGCCCCAGCATTTT. Translating gives CASRDPDRSQPQHF.

V gene TRBV19 combines with J gene TRBJ2-3; 7 nucleotides agree with TRBD2. J was trimmed by 8 bases and V by 1 base; bases with no gene match: 0. The CDR3 totals 12 residues. Germline values: CDR1 LNHDA, CDR2 SQIVND (reference sequence). DNA of the CDR3: TGTGCCAGTAGTATAGGCGGGGGTACGCAGTATTTT. Translated, it gives CASSIGGGTQYF.